This TCR beta chain originates from a study of T-cell memory formation after mild COVID-19 (dated by TCRdb to 2020 to 2023). For context, the study as a whole: Most TCR sequence clusters were specific to one of the two donors. The cohort was made up of two young adult volunteers, one female and one male, who were previously healthy. In a couple of donors, T-cell clones that expanded and contracted after mild COVID-19 were followed by sequencing TCRalpha and TCRbeta repertoires longitudinally.

About this clonotype itself: Its antigen is currently not known. Per-base qualities were not stored, and no clone one base away is much larger.

The research as a whole found: SARS-CoV-2 specificity of the second-wave clones peaking on day 37 was not confirmed. Only a couple of mild cases were covered by the study, and larger cohorts that include severe cases with pre-infection samples were considered necessary. Some responding clones were detected in pre-infection memory, which suggested that pre-existing cross-reactive memory T cells had joined the SARS-CoV-2 response. From day 15 to 85, contracting clones showed balanced CD4/CD8 phenotypes, whereas a second wave of clones that expanded from day 15 to 37 leaned towards CD4+. Contracting CD4+ clones were found mainly in CM and EM memory subsets, while CD8+ clones were enriched in EMRA.

The run used an Illumina NovaSeq 6000. Using 5'RACE with constant-segment primers, TCRalpha and TCRbeta cDNA libraries were constructed, with sample barcodes and unique molecular identifiers added in the process. RNA was extracted from every sample with Trizol reagent. The libraries were amplified in two PCR steps, and the second step added a second sample barcode and Illumina TruSeq adapters. Libraries were sequenced on an Illumina NovaSeq with 2 x 150 bp paired-end reads. In the authors' own workflow: The reads were demultiplexed and collapsed into UMI-guided consensus sequences using migec v1.2.7. Using mixcr v2.1.11, the UMI consensuses were aligned to TRA and TRB V and J templates and assembled into clonotypes. A clonotype was counted as expanded or contracted only when both edgeR and NoisET called the clonotype significant, with the noise models trained on biological replicates. For edgeR calls, the thresholds were a false discovery rate-adjusted p below 0.01 and a log2 fold-change of 1. As an exploratory analysis of dynamics, max-normalized trajectories of the 1000 most abundant clonotypes were examined by PCA with hierarchical clustering. Separately sequenced CD4+ and CD8+ repertoires were used to assign a CD4 or CD8 phenotype to each responding clone. The public sequencing data were trimmed at Q25 with fastp and processed into clonotypes with MiXCR by TCRdb, which kept only in-frame beta chains. Rows with a matching CDR3 protein are joined into one entry that keeps the most common DNA and genes. Here the V and J calls rest on TCRdb's processing, not on the authors' analysis. This sample gives 130,000 to 150,000 distinct CDR3 sequences in total; 15% to 20% of them show up just once. The ten largest clones capture around 2% of the sample.

Its CDR3 holds 15 amino acids, cysteine through phenylalanine. Solely the CDR3 DNA is kept, with 45 bases framed from the first base. Ficoll-Paque density gradient centrifugation was the method used to isolate PBMCs. The source material was PBMCs or a T cell subset sorted from them (not recorded which). The sequence was collected from an adult woman who had mild COVID-19 (a few samples of this study predate the infection). The sample titles of this study are shuffled in the database, so cell type and time point are left out; the donor was told from shared clones. The chain is made from TRBV21-1 and TRBJ2-5; the table names TRBD2, a call not compared with the DNA. TRBV21-1 counts as a pseudogene. The CDR3 has the sequence CAPTGLAHTIETQYF. The DNA reads as follows: TGTGCCCCCACCGGACTAGCGCATACCATAGAGACCCAGTACTTC.